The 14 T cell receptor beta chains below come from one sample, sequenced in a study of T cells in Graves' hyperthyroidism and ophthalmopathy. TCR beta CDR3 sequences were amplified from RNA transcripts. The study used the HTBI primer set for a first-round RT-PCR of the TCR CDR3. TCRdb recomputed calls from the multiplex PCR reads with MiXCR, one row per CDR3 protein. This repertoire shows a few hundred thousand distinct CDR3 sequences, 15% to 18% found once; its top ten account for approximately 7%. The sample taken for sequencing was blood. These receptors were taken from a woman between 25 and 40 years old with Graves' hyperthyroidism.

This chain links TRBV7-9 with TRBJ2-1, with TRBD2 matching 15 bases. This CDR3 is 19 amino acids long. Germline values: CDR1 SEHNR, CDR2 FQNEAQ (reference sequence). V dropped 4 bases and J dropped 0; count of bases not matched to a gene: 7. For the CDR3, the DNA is TGTGCCAGCAGCTCTGGACTAGCGGGAGGGGGAAGCTCCTACAATGAGCAGTTCTTC. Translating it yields CASSSGLAGGGSSYNEQFF.

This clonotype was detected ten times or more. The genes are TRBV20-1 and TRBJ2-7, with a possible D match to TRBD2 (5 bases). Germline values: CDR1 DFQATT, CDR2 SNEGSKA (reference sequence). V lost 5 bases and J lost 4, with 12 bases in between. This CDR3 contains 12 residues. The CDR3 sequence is CSASGVGYEQYF. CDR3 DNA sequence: TGCAGTGCTTCCGGGGTTGGATACGAGCAGTACTTC.

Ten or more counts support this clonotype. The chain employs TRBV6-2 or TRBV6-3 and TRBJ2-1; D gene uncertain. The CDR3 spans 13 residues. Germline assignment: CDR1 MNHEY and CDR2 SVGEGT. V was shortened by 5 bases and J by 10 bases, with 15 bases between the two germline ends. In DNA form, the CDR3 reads TGTGCCAGCAGTCCTACTGTTGAGCCAGAGCAGTTCTTC. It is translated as CASSPTVEPEQFF.

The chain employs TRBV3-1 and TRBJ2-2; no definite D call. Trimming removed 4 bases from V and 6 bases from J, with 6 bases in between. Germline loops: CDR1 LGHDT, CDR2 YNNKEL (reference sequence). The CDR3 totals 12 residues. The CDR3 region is CASSLTPGELFF. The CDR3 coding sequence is TGTGCCAGCAGCCTGACCCCCGGGGAGCTGTTTTTT.

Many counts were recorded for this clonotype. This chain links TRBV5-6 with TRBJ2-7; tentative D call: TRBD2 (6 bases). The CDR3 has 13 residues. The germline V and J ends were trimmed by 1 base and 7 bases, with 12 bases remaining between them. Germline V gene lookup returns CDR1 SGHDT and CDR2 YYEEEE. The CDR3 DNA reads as TGTGCCAGCAGCTTGATGAGGGCGGGAGAGCAGTACTTC. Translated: CASSLMRAGEQYF.

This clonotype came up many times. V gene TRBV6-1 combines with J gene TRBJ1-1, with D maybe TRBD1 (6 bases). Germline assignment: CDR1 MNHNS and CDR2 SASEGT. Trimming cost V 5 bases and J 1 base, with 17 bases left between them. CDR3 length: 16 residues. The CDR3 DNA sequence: TGTGCCAGCAGTAATCCGAAGGGGGGGAGGAACACTGAAGCTTTCTTT. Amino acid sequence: CASSNPKGGRNTEAFF.

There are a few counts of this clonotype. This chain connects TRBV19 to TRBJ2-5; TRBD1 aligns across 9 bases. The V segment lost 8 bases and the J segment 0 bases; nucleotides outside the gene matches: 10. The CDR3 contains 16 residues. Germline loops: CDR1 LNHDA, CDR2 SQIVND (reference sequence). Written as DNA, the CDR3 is TGTGCCAGTGCCATCCTGGGACAGGGTGACCAAGAGACCCAGTACTTC. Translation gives CASAILGQGDQETQYF.

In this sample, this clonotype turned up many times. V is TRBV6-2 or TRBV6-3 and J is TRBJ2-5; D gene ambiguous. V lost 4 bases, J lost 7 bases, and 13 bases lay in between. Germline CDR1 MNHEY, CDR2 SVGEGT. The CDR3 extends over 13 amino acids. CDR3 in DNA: TGTGCCAGCAGTTCCCTTGATAGCTGGACCCAGTACTTC. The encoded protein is CASSSLDSWTQYF.

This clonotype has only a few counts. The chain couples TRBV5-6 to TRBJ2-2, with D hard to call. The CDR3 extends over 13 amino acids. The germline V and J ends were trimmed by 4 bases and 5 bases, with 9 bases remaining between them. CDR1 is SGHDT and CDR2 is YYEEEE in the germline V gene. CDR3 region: CASSPDWTGELFF. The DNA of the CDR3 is TGTGCCAGCAGCCCTGACTGGACCGGGGAGCTGTTTTTT.

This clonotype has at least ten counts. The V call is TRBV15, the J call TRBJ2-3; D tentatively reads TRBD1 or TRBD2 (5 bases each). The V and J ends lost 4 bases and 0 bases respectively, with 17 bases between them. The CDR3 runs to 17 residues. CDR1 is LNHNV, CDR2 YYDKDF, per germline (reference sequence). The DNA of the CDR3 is TGTGCCACCAGCATCCTATGGGGGACCTCTAGCACAGATACGCAGTATTTT. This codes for CATSILWGTSSTDTQYF.

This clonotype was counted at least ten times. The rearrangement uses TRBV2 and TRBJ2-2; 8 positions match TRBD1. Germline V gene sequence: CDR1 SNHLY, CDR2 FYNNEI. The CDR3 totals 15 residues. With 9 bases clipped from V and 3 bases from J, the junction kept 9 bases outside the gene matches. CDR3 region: CASDPGQAYTGELFF. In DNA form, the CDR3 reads TGTGCCAGTGACCCGGGACAGGCATACACCGGGGAGCTGTTTTTT.

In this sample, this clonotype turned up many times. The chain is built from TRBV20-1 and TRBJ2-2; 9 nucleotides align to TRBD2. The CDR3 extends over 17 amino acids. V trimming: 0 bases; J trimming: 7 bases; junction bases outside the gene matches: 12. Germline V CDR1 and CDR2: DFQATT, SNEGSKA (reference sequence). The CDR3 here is CSAREGLPSGIFGELFF. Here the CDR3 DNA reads TGCAGTGCTAGAGAAGGATTGCCTAGCGGGATTTTCGGGGAGCTGTTTTTT.

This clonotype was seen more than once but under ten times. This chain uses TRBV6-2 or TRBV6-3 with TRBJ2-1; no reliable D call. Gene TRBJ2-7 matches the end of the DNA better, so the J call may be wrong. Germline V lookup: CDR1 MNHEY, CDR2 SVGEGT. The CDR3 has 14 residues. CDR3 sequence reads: CASIILGFYNEQYF. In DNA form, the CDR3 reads TGTGCCAGCATTATTCTAGGGTTCTACAATGAGCAGTACTTC.

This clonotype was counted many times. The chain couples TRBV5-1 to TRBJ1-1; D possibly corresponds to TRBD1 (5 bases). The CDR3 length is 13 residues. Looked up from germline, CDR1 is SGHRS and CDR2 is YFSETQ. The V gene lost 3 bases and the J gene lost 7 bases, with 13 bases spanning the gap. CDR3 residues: CASSSGRGLEAFF. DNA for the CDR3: TGCGCCAGCAGCTCCGGACGGGGACTTGAAGCTTTCTTT.